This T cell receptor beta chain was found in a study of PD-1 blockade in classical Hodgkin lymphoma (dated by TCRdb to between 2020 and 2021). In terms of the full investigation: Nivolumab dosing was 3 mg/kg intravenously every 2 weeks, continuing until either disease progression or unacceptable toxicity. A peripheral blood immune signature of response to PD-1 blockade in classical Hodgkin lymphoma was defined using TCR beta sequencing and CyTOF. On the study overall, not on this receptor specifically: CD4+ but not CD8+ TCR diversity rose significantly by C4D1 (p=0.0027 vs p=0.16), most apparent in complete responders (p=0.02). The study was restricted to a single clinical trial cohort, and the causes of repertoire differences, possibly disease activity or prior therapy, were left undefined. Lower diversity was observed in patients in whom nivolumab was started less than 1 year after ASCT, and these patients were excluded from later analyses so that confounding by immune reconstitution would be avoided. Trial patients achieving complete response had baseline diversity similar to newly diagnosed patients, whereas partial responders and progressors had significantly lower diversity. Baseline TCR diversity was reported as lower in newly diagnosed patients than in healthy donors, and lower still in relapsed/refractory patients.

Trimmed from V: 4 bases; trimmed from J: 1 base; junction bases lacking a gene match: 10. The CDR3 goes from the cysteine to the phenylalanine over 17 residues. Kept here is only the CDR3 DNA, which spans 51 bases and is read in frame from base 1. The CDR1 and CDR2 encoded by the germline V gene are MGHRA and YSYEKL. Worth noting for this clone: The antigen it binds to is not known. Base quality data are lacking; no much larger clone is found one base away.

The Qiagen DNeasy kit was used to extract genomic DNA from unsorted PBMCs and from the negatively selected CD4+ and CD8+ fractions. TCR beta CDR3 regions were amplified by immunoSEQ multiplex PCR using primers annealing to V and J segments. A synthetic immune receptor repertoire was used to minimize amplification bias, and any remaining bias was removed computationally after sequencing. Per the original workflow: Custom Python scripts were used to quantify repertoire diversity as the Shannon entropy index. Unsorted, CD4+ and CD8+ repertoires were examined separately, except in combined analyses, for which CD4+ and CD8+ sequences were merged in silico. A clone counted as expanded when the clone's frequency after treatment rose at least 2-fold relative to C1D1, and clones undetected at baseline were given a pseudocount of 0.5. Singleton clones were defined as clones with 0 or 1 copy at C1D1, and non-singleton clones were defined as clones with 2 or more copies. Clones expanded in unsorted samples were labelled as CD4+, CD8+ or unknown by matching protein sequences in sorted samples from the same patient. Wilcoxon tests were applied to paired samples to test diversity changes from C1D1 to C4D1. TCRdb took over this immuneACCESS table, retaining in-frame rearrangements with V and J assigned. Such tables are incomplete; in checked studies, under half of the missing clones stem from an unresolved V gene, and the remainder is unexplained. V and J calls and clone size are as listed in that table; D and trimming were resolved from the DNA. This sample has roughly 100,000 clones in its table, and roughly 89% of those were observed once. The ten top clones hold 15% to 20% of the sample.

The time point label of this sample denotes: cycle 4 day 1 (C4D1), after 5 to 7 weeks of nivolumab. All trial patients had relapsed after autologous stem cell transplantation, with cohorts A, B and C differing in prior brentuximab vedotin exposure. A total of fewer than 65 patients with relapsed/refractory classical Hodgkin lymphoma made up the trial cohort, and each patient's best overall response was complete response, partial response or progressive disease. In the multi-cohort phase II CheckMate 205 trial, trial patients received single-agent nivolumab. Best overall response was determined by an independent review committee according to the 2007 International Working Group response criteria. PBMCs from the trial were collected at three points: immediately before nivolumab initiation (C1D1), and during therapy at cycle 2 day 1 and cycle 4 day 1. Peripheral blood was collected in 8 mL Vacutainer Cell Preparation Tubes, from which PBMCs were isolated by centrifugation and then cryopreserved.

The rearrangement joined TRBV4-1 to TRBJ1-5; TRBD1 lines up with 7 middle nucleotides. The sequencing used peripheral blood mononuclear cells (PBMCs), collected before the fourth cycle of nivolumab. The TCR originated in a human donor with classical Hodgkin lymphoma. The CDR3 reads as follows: CASSPLLPTGSNQPQHF. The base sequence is TGCGCCAGCAGCCCCCTTTTGCCGACAGGGAGCAATCAGCCCCAGCATTTT.